This T cell receptor beta chain was sequenced in a study of vaccination and CD4 T cells after COVID-19. Overall study: The makeup of the convalescents was six males and four females, two of them Hispanic.

Treatment reported: approximately 9-day PBMC culture with coronavirus spike peptide pools or control peptides (ViraFEST assay). Cultured CD4+ T cell DNA underwent sequencing with the Oncomine TCR Beta short-read assay. MiXCR, run by TCRdb on the PCR reads, gives a single entry per CDR3 protein. The table includes roughly 13,000 distinct CDR3 sequences, 50% detected once. As to this clonotype: Its specificity is unknown.

There are 15 residues in the CDR3. Germline CDR1 reads MNHNS; CDR2 reads SASEGT. V was clipped by 2 bases and J by 9 bases; unmatched bases: 6. Findings and limits, study-wide: It was found that, in convalescent patients, 304 of 307 vaccine-specific clones were spike mono-reactive.

J is TRBJ2-1 and V is TRBV6-1, with 11 bases lining up with TRBD2. The clonotype originates from a human donor who had recovered from COVID-19. Sample: CD4+ T cells from blood, cultured in vitro. The CDR3 region is CASSETTSGGSEQFF. The CDR3 DNA follows: TGTGCCAGCAGTGAAACTACTAGCGGGGGAAGTGAGCAGTTCTTC.